The entry below describes one TCR beta chain. Its antigen is as yet unknown. A heparinised blood draw that averaged about 120 mL was obtained once from each donor. The data were obtained in a study of beta chain features in type 1 diabetes. Findings and limits, study-wide: For patients, the naive, central memory and Treg TCRB repertoires appeared more alike than for healthy donors.

Investigators reverse transcribed all isolated RNA, so they sequenced expressed TCRB transcripts. Around 3.57 million reads was the average for naive, central memory and regulatory T cell samples. This table comes from immunoSEQ multiplex PCR, and its TCRdb copy is limited to in-frame clones, with some not included. This sample carries 130,000 to 150,000 clones, over 9.5% of them seen once, and the ten largest clones take approximately 1.3%. CDR3 length: 16 amino acids. CDR1 and CDR2 (germline): MNHEY, SVGAGI. The V gene end was trimmed by 4 bases and the J gene end by 7 bases; junction bases not matched to a gene: 6.

The chain has TRBV6-5 and TRBJ2-3, with 15 positions matching TRBD2. The TCR comes from a man aged 18 to 30 in good health. Sequenced material: naive CD4+ T cells from blood. In nucleotides, the CDR3 is TGTGCCAGCAGTTCGCGGACTAGCGGGGGGGCGAATACGCAGTATTTT. Encoded protein: CASSSRTSGGANTQYF.